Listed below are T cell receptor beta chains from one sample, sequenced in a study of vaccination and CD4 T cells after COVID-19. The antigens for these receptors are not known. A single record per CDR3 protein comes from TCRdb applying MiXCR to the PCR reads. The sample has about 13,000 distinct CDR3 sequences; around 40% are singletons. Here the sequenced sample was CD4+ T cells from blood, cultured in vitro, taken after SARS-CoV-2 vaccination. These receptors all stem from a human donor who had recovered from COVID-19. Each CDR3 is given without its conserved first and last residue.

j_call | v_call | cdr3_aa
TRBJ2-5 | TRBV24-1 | ATSAGGNFQETQY
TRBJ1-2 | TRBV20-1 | SARDPEPGLFT
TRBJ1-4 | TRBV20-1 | SAPDRGANEKLF
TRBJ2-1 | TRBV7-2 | ASSLASGSHNEQF
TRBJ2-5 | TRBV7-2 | ASSSRGWGETQY
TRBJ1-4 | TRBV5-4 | ASSPEPGAGNEKLF
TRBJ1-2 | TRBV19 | ASSIDGTTNYGYT
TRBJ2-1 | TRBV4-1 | ASSQLAGDYNEQF
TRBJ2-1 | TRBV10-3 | AISGQASSYNEQF
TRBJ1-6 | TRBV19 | ASSIDQGYNSPLH
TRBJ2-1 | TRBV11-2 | ASSLAQTSGDYNEQF
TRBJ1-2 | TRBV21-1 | ASGTVMYGGYT
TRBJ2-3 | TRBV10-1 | ASSELPGGADTQY
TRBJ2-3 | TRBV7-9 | ASSSQGLARTDTQY
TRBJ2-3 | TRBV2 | ASSVGLPQMADTQY
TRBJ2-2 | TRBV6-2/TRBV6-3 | ASRPLAGGHTGELF
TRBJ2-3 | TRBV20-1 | SARGTSGYADTQY
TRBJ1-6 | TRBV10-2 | ASSDGSNSPLH
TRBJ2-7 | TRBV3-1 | ASSGIGTSGLGDEQY
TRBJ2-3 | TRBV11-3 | ASSRGTSGRTDTQY
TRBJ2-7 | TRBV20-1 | SARPDTYEQY
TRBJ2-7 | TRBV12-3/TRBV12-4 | ASSRQGTYEQY